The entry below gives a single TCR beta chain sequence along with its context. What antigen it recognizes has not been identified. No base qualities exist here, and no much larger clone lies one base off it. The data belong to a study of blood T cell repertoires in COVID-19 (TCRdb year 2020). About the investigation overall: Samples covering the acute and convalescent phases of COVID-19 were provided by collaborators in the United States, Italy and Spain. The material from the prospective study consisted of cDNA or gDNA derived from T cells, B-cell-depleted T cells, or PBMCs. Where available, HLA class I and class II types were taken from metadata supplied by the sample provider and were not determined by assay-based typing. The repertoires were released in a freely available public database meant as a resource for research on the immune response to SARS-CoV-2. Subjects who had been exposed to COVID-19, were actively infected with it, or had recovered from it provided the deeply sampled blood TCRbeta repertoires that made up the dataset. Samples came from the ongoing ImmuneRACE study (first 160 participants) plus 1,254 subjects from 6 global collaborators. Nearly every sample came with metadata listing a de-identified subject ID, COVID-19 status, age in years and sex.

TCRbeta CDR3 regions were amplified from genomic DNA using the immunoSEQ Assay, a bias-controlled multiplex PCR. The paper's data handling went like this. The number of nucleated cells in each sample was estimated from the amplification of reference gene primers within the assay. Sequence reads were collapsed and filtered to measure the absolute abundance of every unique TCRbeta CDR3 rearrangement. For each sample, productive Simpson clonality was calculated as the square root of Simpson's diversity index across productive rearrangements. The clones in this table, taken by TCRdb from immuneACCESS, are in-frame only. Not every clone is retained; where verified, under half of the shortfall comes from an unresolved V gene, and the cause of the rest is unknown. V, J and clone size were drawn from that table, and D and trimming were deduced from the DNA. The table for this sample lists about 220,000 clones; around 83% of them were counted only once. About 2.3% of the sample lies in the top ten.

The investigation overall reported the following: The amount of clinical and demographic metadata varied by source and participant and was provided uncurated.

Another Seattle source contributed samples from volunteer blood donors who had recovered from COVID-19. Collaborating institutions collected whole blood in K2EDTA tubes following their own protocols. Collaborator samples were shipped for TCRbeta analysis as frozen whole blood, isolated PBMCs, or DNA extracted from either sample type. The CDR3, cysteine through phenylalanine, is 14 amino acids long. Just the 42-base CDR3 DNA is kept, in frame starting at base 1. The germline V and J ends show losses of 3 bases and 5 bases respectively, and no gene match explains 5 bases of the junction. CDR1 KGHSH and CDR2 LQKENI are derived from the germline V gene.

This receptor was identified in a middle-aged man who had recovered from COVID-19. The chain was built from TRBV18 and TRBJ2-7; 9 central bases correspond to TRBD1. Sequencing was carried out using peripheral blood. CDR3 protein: CASSPGQGVNEQYF. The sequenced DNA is TGTGCCAGCTCACCGGGACAGGGAGTCAACGAGCAGTACTTC.